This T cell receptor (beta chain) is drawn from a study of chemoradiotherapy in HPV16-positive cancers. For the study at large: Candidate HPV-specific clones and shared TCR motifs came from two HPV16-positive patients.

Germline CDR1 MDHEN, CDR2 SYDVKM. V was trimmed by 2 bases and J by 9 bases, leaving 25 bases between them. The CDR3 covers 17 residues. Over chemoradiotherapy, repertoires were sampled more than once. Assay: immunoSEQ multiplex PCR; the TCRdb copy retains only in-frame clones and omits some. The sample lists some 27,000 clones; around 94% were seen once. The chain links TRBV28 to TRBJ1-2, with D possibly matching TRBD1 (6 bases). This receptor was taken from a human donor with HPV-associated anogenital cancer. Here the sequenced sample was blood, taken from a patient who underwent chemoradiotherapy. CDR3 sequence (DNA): TGTGCCAGCAGTTTAGGGGGGGCCTCCCAGACCGCCAGGAGCTACACCTTC. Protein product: CASSLGGASQTARSYTF.